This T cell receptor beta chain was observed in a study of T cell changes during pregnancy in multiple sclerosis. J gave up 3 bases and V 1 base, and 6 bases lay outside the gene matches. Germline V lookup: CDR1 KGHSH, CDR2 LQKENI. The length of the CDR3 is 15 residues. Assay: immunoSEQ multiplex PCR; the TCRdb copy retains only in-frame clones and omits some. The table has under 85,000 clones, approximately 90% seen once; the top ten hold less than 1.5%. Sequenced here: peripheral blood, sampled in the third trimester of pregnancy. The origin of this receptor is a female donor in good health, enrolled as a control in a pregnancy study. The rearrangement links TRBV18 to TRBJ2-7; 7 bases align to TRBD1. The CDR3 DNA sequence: TGTGCCAGCTCACCACGGAAGTCAGGGGGCTACGAGCAGTACTTC. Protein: CASSPRKSGGYEQYF. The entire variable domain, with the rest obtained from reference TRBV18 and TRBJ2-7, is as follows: NAGVMQNPRHLVRRRGQEARLRCSPMKGHSHVYWYRQLPEEGLKFMVYLQKENIIDESGMPKERFSAEFPKEGPSILRIQQVVRGDSAAYFCASSPRKSGGYEQYFGPGTRLTVT.